Listed here are 8 T cell receptor beta chains from one sample, sequenced in a study of radiotherapy plus CTLA-4 blockade in lung cancer. Produced via immunoSEQ multiplex PCR; TCRdb's table is partial and in-frame only. Among approximately 45,000 clones listed, roughly 60% were seen once. The source was peripheral blood, collected from a patient treated with radiotherapy plus ipilimumab. The receptors shown here come from a human donor with non-small cell lung cancer who had a partial response to radiotherapy plus ipilimumab.

The rearrangement uses TRBV27 and TRBJ2-1, with TRBD2 matching 13 bases. J was trimmed by 9 bases and V by 6 bases; bases with no gene match: 5. Germline CDR1 and CDR2: MNHEY and SMNVEV (reference sequence). This CDR3 region has 14 residues. The CDR3 is CASSPTSGGREQFF. CDR3 DNA: TGTGCCAGCAGCCCGACTAGCGGGGGGCGTGAGCAGTTCTTC.

The V and J genes are TRBV11-1 and TRBJ2-4; 8 nucleotides align to TRBD1. Germline CDR1 is SGHAT and CDR2 is FQDESV (reference sequence). CDR3 length equals 19 residues. The V and J ends lost 5 bases and 1 base, in that order; junction bases with no gene match: 16. The CDR3 coding sequence is TGTGCCAGCAGCCATTCCGGGACAGGAAGTCGTCCTGCCAAAAACATTCAGTACTTC. Translation gives CASSHSGTGSRPAKNIQYF.

The V gene is TRBV7-8, the J gene TRBJ2-7; 9 nucleotides match TRBD1. The CDR3 has 17 amino acids. J gave up 2 bases and V 1 base, and 9 bases lay outside the gene matches. Germline V CDR1 and CDR2: SGHVS, FQNEAQ. CDR3 nucleotides: TGTGCCAGCAGCTTAGAAGGGACAGGGATAATACCCTACGAGCAGTACTTC. It translates to CASSLEGTGIIPYEQYF.

This chain joins TRBV6-1 and TRBJ2-7; 11 bases agree with TRBD2. The V and J ends lost 0 bases and 4 bases, in that order; junction bases with no gene match: 2. Germline V CDR1 and CDR2: MNHNS, SASEGT. The CDR3 runs to 15 residues. CDR3 sequence: CASSEASGRGYEQYF. The CDR3 nucleotides read TGTGCCAGCAGTGAAGCTAGCGGGAGGGGGTACGAGCAGTACTTC.

The gene calls are TRBV13 and TRBJ2-5, with D perhaps matching TRBD2 (5 bases). Germline V gene data show CDR1 as PRHDT and CDR2 as FYEKMQ (reference sequence). The CDR3 covers 15 residues. The V end was cut by 2 bases, the J end by 5 bases, with 15 bases between. CDR3 DNA sequence: TGTGCCAGCAGCTTACGGACTCCTGCGGCGGAGACCCAGTACTTC. Translation gives CASSLRTPAAETQYF.

CDR3 DNA: TGCAGCGTTGAAGTTGGGGGGACTCTCACGCAGTATTTT. Translating it yields CSVEVGGTLTQYF. This chain links TRBV29-1 with TRBJ2-3; tentative D call: TRBD2 (6 bases). V was shortened by 1 base and J by 9 bases, with 14 bases between the two germline ends. The CDR3 loop spans 13 amino acids. Germline V CDR1 and CDR2: SQVTM, ANQGSEA.

V usage is TRBV7-3 and J usage is TRBJ2-2; weak D call: TRBD2 (7 bases). Germline CDR1 SGHTA, CDR2 FQGTGA. Trimming took off 6 bases at V and 5 bases at J, with 16 bases between the two ends. CDR3 length: 15 residues. The CDR3 nucleotides read TGTGCCAGCAGGGCCCAGGGAGGGGGTACCGGGGAGCTGTTTTTT. Translating gives CASRAQGGGTGELFF.

This clone occurred a few times. The chain carries TRBV7-2 and TRBJ1-2; a weak D match, TRBD1 (5 bases). Germline V lookup: CDR1 SGHTA, CDR2 FQGNSA. Deletions cut 4 bases from V and 4 bases from J, with 10 bases between. The CDR3 is made up of 13 amino acids. The CDR3 spells CASSSGGFYGYTF. The DNA of the CDR3 is TGTGCCAGCAGCTCTGGGGGGTTCTATGGCTACACCTTC.